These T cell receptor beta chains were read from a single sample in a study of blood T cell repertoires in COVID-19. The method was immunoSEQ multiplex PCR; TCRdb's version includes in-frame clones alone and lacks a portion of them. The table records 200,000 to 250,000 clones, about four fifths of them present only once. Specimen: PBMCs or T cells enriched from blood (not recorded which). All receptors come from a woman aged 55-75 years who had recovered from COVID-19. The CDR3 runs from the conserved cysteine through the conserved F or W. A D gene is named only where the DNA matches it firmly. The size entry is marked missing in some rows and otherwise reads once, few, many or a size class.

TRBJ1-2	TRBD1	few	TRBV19	TGTGCCAGTAGACCCCCGGGACAGGGTGGCTATGGCTACACCTTC	CASRPPGQGGYGYTF
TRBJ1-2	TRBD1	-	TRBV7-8	TGTGCCAGCAGCGGGACAGTTCTACCAGGCTACACCTTC	CASSGTVLPGYTF
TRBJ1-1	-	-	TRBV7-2	TGTGCCAGCAGCGCTCAGATGGACACTGAAGCTTTCTTT	CASSAQMDTEAFF
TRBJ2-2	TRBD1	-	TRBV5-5	TGTGCCAGCAGCCGCACCGGGACAGGGGGGACCGGGGAGCTGTTTTTT	CASSRTGTGGTGELFF
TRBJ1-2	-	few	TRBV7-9	TGTGCCAGCAGCTCCCAACGACAGCCGGTCTATGGCTACACCTTC	CASSSQRQPVYGYTF
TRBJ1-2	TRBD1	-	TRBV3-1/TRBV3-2	TGTGCCAGCAGCACCCGGGACAGCTATGGCTACACCTTC	CASSTRDSYGYTF
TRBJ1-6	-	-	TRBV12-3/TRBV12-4	TGTGCCAGCAGTCCCCTCGGGGGTTCACCCCTCCACTTT	CASSPLGGSPLHF
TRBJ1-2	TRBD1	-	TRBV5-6	TGTGCCAGCAGGGGGACAGGGATGACCTATGGCTACACCTTC	CASRGTGMTYGYTF
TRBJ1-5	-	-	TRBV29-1	TGCAGCGCCCTTACAGGGAGCAATCAGCCCCAGCATTTT	CSALTGSNQPQHF
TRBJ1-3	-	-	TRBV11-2	TGTGCCAGCAGCTTGAGCGGGGTCCGAAGCTCTGGAAACACCATATATTTT	CASSLSGVRSSGNTIYF
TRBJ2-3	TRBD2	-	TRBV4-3	TGCGCCAGCGGCCAACTAGCGGGGGACACAGATACGCAGTATTTT	CASGQLAGDTDTQYF
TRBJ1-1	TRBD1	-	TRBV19	TGTGCCAGTGAGGGGACAGGTAGGTCGAAAACTGAAGCTTTCTTT	CASEGTGRSKTEAFF
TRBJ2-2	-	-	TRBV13	TGTGCCAGCAGCACCGGACAGACATTAAACACCGGGGAGCTGTTTTTT	CASSTGQTLNTGELFF
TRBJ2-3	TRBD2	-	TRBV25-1	TGTGCCAGCAGTGAAAGACTAGCGGTCACAGATACGCAGTATTTT	CASSERLAVTDTQYF
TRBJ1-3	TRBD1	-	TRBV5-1	TGCGCCAGCAGCTTGGTTCCGTATAAACAGGGGGCCGGAAACACCATATATTTT	CASSLVPYKQGAGNTIYF
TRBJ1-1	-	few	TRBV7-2	TGTGCCAGCAGCTTAGACTCAGGGCAGCGGAACACTGAAGCTTTCTTT	CASSLDSGQRNTEAFF
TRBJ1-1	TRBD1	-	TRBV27	TGTGCCAGCAGTTCGATGCAGGGGGCCTGGAGCACTGAAGCTTTCTTT	CASSSMQGAWSTEAFF
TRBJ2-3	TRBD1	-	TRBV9	TGTGCCAGCAGCCCGACAGGGGGCGCGACGAATACGCAGTATTTT	CASSPTGGATNTQYF
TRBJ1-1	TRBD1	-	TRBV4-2	TGTGCCAGCAGCCCCCGCTTAGGACAGGGGTACCAGAACACTGAAGCTTTCTTT	CASSPRLGQGYQNTEAFF
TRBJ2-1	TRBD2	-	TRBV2	TGTGCCAGCAGTGGGACTAGCGGGAGAGGTGAGCAGTTCTTC	CASSGTSGRGEQFF
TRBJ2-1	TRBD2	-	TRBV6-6	TGTGCCAGCAGCCAAGGACTAGCGGGAATCTCGGGGCAATCCTACAATGAGCAGTTCTTC	CASSQGLAGISGQSYNEQFF
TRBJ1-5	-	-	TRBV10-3	TGTGCCATCAGTGGGACAAATAGCAATCAGCCCCAGCATTTT	CAISGTNSNQPQHF
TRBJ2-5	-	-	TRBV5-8	TGTGCCAGCAGCTTGGGGGGGCCACGGGAGACCCAGTACTTC	CASSLGGPRETQYF
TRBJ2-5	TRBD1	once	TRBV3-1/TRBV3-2	TGTGCCAGCAGCCAAGGGGACAGGTATCAAGAGACCCAGTACTTC	CASSQGDRYQETQYF
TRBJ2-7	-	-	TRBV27	TGTGCCAGCACCCTGGGGAGTCCCTCGACGGGCGAGCAGTACTTC	CASTLGSPSTGEQYF
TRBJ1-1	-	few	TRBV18	TGTGCCAGCTCACCACCGCAGGGGCAAGGTACTGAAGCTTTCTTT	CASSPPQGQGTEAFF
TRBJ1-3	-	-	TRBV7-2	TGTGCCAGCAGCATAGGAAACACCATATATTTT	CASSIGNTIYF
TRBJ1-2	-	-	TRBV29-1	TGCAGCGTTGCAACAGACAACTATGGCTACACCTTC	CSVATDNYGYTF
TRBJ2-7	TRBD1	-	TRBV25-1	TGTGCCAGCAGTCGCGCCGGGACAGGGATCGACGAGCAGTACTTC	CASSRAGTGIDEQYF